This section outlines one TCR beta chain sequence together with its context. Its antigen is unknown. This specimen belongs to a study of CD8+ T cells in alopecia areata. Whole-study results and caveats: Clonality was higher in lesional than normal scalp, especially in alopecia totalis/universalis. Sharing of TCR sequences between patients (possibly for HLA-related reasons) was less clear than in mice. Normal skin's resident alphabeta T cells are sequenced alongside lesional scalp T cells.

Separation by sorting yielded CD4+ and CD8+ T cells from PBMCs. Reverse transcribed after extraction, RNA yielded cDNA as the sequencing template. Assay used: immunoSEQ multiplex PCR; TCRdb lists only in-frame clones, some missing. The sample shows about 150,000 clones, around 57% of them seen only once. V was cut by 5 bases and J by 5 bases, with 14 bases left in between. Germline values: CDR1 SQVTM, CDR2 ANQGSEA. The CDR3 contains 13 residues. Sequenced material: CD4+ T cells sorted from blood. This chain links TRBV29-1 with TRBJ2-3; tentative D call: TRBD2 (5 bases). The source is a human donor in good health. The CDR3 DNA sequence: TGCAGCGTTTGGGAGCCAAATCTAGATACGCAGTATTTT. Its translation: CSVWEPNLDTQYF.